The 9 T cell receptor beta chains below were found in one sample sequenced in a study of cytomegalovirus exposure and HLA in healthy donors. PCR primers comprised 60 Vbeta and 13 Jbeta primers. This table comes from immunoSEQ multiplex PCR, and its TCRdb copy is limited to in-frame clones, with some not included. Here the sample spans around 130,000 clones, 75% to 90% being singletons. Sequenced material: PBMCs. All receptors come from a woman in her 40s in good health and CMV-seronegative.

This chain links TRBV14 with TRBJ1-1; D is undetermined. V was clipped by 0 bases and J by 10 bases, with 12 bases between them. Looked up from germline, CDR1 is SGHDN and CDR2 is FVKESK. The length of the CDR3 is 13 residues. This CDR3 reads CASSQDMRRGAFF. In DNA, the CDR3 is TGTGCCAGCAGCCAAGATATGCGCCGGGGAGCTTTCTTT.

The count of this clone is one. The J gene is TRBJ2-1, the V gene TRBV4-2; D call uncertain. The CDR3 runs 16 residues. Germline CDR1 and CDR2: LGHNA and YNFKEQ. V lost 0 bases and J 2 bases, leaving 11 bases between the germline ends. The chain's CDR3 is CASSQEPRSPYNEQFF. CDR3 coding DNA: TGTGCCAGCAGCCAAGAGCCGAGGTCCCCCTACAATGAGCAGTTCTTC.

The V call is TRBV6-1, the J call TRBJ1-1; 8 bases map to TRBD1. Germline V gene sequence: CDR1 MNHNS, CDR2 SASEGT. This CDR3 is built from 14 residues. The ends lost 5 bases at V and 5 bases at J; junction bases unmatched: 7. The CDR3 region is CASSSDRGRTEAFF. Here the CDR3 DNA reads TGTGCCAGCAGTTCCGACAGGGGAAGGACTGAAGCTTTCTTT.

This rearrangement joins TRBV4-1 to TRBJ1-5, with D maybe TRBD1 (5 bases). Germline V CDR1 and CDR2: MGHRA, YSYEKL. Trimming pared 5 bases from V and 0 bases from J, leaving 14 bases between. This CDR3 has 16 residues. CDR3 nucleotide sequence: TGCGCCAGCAGCGGACCGGGGGGGGTTAGCAATCAGCCCCAGCATTTT. It encodes CASSGPGGVSNQPQHF.

The genes are TRBV14 and TRBJ1-2; 9 bases agree with TRBD1. Germline V gene sequence: CDR1 SGHDN, CDR2 FVKESK. CDR3 length: 13 amino acids. V was clipped by 3 bases and J by 5 bases; unmatched bases: 1. CDR3 bases: TGTGCCAGCAGCCAGGGACAGGGTTATGGCTACACCTTC. Its translation is CASSQGQGYGYTF.

The rearrangement links TRBV7-2 to TRBJ2-7; TRBD2 matches at 9 bases. Germline lookup yields CDR1 SGHTA and CDR2 FQGNSA. The CDR3 spans 14 residues. Trimming took 6 bases from V and 1 from J; bases not matched to a gene: 4. CDR3 residues: CASRIAGESYEQYF. The CDR3 nucleotides read TGTGCCAGCAGAATAGCGGGGGAGTCCTACGAGCAGTACTTC.

This clone was observed a handful of times. This sequence joins TRBV6-1 and TRBJ2-2; 8 positions match TRBD2. The germline V gene has CDR1 MNHNS and CDR2 SASEGT. The CDR3 is made up of 15 amino acids. V was clipped by 3 bases and J by 6 bases; unmatched bases: 6. The chain's CDR3 is CASSERSGSSGELFF. DNA for the CDR3: TGTGCCAGCAGTGAGCGGAGCGGGAGTTCCGGGGAGCTGTTTTTT.

The table lists this clone with a few counts. This chain uses TRBV7-2 with TRBJ2-5, with D unclear. The CDR3 loop spans 17 amino acids. The germline gives CDR1 SGHTA, CDR2 FQGNSA. Deletions cut 7 bases from V and 5 bases from J, with 26 bases between. CDR3: CASNSPPRSSNIETQYF. The CDR3 coding sequence is TGTGCCAGCAACTCCCCCCCTCGGAGCAGCAATATTGAGACCCAGTACTTC.

The V and J genes are TRBV28 and TRBJ1-2; 7 bases agree with TRBD1. Germline V gives CDR1 MDHEN, CDR2 SYDVKM. CDR3 length equals 14 residues. The trim removed 6 bases at V and 1 base at J, leaving 5 bases unmatched. CDR3 nucleotide sequence: TGTGCCAGCAGCCACGGACAGGTTAACTATGGCTACACCTTC. It translates to CASSHGQVNYGYTF.